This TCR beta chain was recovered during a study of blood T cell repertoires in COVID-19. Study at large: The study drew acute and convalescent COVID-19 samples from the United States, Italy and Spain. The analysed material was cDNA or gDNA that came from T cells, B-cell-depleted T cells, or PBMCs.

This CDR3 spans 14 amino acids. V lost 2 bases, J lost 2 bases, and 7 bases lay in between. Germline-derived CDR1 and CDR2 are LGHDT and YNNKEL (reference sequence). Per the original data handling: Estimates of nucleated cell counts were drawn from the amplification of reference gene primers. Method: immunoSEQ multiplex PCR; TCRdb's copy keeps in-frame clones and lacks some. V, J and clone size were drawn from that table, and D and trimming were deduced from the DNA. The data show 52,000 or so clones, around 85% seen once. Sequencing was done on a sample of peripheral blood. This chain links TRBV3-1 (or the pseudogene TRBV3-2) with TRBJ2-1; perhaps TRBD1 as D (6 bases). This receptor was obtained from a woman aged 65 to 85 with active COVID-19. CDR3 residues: CASSQRDTYNEQFF. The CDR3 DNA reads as TGTGCCAGCAGCCAAAGGGACACCTACAATGAGCAGTTCTTC.